Below are 26 T cell receptor beta chains sequenced from a single sample in a study of shared clonotypes between healthy human individuals. The method was immunoSEQ multiplex PCR; TCRdb's version includes in-frame clones alone and lacks a portion of them. Of roughly 500,000 clones listed, 75% to 85% were seen once; the top ten hold less than 15%. Sequences were obtained from PBMCs. The receptor set was obtained from a woman aged 40 to 50 in good health. Some clones in this sample may be carry-over from other donors' samples.

This chain uses TRBV28 with TRBJ2-7; D perhaps matches TRBD1 (6 bases). Germline V gene sequence: CDR1 MDHEN, CDR2 SYDVKM. The CDR3 is 15 residues long. Trimming cost V 2 bases and J 0 bases, with 11 bases left between them. Here the CDR3 reads CASSLRTGNSYEQYF. In DNA form, the CDR3 reads TGTGCCAGCAGTTTACGTACAGGGAACTCCTACGAGCAGTACTTC.

The V and J genes are TRBV6-5 and TRBJ1-1; D unresolved. The V and J ends lost 7 bases and 1 base respectively, with 10 bases between them. Germline V gives CDR1 MNHEY, CDR2 SVGAGI. The CDR3 sequence is 13 residues long. The chain's CDR3 is CASTGRENTEAFF. Written as DNA, the CDR3 is TGTGCCAGCACCGGCCGAGAGAACACTGAAGCTTTCTTT.

The J gene is TRBJ2-3, the V gene TRBV7-6; D might be TRBD1 (7 bases). Germline CDR1 SGHVS, CDR2 FNYEAQ. This CDR3 is built from 14 residues. V lost 5 bases to trimming and J lost 4 bases, with 13 bases between them. CDR3 sequence: CASSQPRGADTQYF. In DNA form, the CDR3 reads TGTGCCAGCAGCCAACCCAGGGGGGCAGATACGCAGTATTTT.

The V gene is TRBV2, the J gene TRBJ2-2; 12 bases map to TRBD2. J was trimmed by 8 bases and V by 5 bases; bases with no gene match: 6. Germline CDR1 SNHLY, CDR2 FYNNEI. The CDR3 runs 15 residues. CDR3 region: CASSRTSGTGGELFF. The CDR3 DNA is TGTGCCAGCAGTCGGACTAGCGGGACAGGGGGGGAGCTGTTTTTT.

Many counts were recorded for this clone. The chain recombines TRBV6-4 with TRBJ1-5, with 7 positions matching TRBD1. Trimming at V came to 9 bases and at J to 2 bases, leaving 7 bases not matched to a gene. The CDR3 contains 14 residues. Germline lookup yields CDR1 MRHNA and CDR2 SNTAGT. The CDR3 DNA is TGTGCCAGGACATCCGACAGGGGCAATCAGCCCCAGCATTTT. This gives the protein CARTSDRGNQPQHF.

A word on this clone: An end of the junction does not agree with germline; a read error may underlie this. The chain joins TRBV2 to TRBJ2-1, with D possibly called TRBD1 or TRBD2 (5 bases each). Germline V gene sequence: CDR1 SNHLY, CDR2 FYNNEI. There are 13 residues in the CDR3. The CDR3 here is CASSEGDQREQFF. The CDR3 DNA reads as TGTGCCAGCAGCGAAGGGGACCAGAGGGAGCAGTTCTTC.

Regarding this clone: Compared with germline, one end of the junction differs, possibly owing to a read error. The chain joins TRBV30 to TRBJ1-4; D is undetermined. CDR1 is GTSNPN, CDR2 SVGIG, per germline (reference sequence). CDR3 length equals 14 residues. The CDR3 sequence is CAWSVGATSEKLFF. The DNA of the CDR3 is TGTGCCTGGAGTGTAGGAGCAACTAGTGAAAAACTGTTTTTT.

The chain joins TRBV10-3 to TRBJ2-7, with D hard to call. V was cut by 10 bases and J by 1 base, with 11 bases left in between. Germline CDR1 ENHRY, CDR2 SYGVKD. The CDR3 extends over 12 amino acids. The CDR3: CATRSESYEQYF. The CDR3 DNA reads TGTGCCACCCGGAGCGAATCCTACGAGCAGTACTTC.

V gene TRBV28 combines with J gene TRBJ2-4; TRBD1 matches at 9 bases. The germline gives CDR1 MDHEN, CDR2 SYDVKM. The CDR3 is 15 amino acids. V lost 6 bases and J lost 0; bases outside the gene matches: 3. The CDR3 sequence: CASSSDRGAKNIQYF. CDR3 bases: TGTGCCAGCAGCTCGGACAGGGGAGCCAAAAACATTCAGTACTTC. Full variable domain (missing parts from reference TRBV28 and TRBJ2-4): DVKVTQSSRYLVKRTGEKVFLECVQDMDHENMFWYRQDPGLGLRLIYFSYDVKMKEKGDIPEGYSVSREKKERFSLILESASTNQTSMYLCASSSDRGAKNIQYFGAGTRLSVL.

The chain combines TRBV18 with TRBJ2-5; 12 bases fit TRBD2. Germline V gene lookup returns CDR1 KGHSH and CDR2 LQKENI. The CDR3 consists of 16 residues. V shed 3 bases, J shed 4 bases, and the junction held 6 bases outside the gene matches. CDR3 sequence reads: CASSPNQGLAGETQYF. CDR3 bases: TGTGCCAGCTCACCTAACCAGGGACTAGCGGGAGAGACCCAGTACTTC.

The chain couples TRBV9 to TRBJ2-2; D gene uncertain. CDR3 length equals 14 residues. V was cut by 1 base and J by 5 bases, with 9 bases left in between. Germline values: CDR1 SGDLS, CDR2 YYNGEE. The CDR3 sequence: CASSVRERTGELFF. The CDR3 DNA reads as TGTGCCAGCAGCGTACGAGAGCGTACCGGGGAGCTGTTTTTT.

The chain couples TRBV5-4 to TRBJ2-7; TRBD2 aligns across 11 bases. Germline V CDR1 and CDR2: SGHNT, YYREEE (reference sequence). This CDR3 has 16 amino acids. J lost 1 base, V lost 5 bases, and 8 bases had no gene match. CDR3 DNA sequence: TGTGCCAGCAGGCCTGCGGGGACTAGCGGATCCTACGAGCAGTACTTC. Protein sequence: CASRPAGTSGSYEQYF.

V usage is TRBV30 and J usage is TRBJ2-3, with TRBD1 as a possible D gene (6 bases). With 8 bases removed from V and 2 bases from J, the gap between germline ends came to 17 bases. Germline V gene lookup returns CDR1 GTSNPN and CDR2 SVGIG (reference sequence). This CDR3 comprises 14 residues. CDR3 amino acids: CALGASSFTDTQYF. In DNA, the CDR3 is TGTGCCCTGGGGGCTAGCAGTTTCACAGATACGCAGTATTTT.

Note on this clone: This probably arose from a read error, given a far larger clone one base away. The CDR3: CSGGRADGNTIHF. CDR3 DNA: TGCAGCGGTGGTAGGGCAGACGGAAACACCATACATTTT. The rearrangement links TRBV29-1 to TRBJ1-3; D is unclear. There are 13 residues in the CDR3. Germline loops: CDR1 SQVTM, CDR2 ANQGSEA.

The rearrangement joins TRBV2 to TRBJ2-3; 11 positions agree with TRBD2. V was clipped by 11 bases and J by 2 bases; unmatched bases: 9. CDR1 is SNHLY and CDR2 is FYNNEI in the germline V gene. The CDR3 is 15 residues long. For the CDR3, the DNA is TGTGCCGTCTACGGGACTAGCGGACACACAGATACGCAGTATTTT. Translation: CAVYGTSGHTDTQYF.

The chain links TRBV7-9 to TRBJ2-1; 11 nucleotides agree with TRBD2. Trimming removed 0 bases from V and 9 bases from J; junction bases left unmatched: 7. There are 16 residues in the CDR3. Looked up from germline, CDR1 is SEHNR and CDR2 is FQNEAQ (reference sequence). For the CDR3, the DNA is TGTGCCAGCAGCTTAGCGTCATCCCTAGCGGGAGGTGAGCAGTTCTTC. Protein: CASSLASSLAGGEQFF.

The chain employs TRBV7-6 and TRBJ2-1; maybe TRBD2 (7 bases). Germline V gene data show CDR1 as SGHVS and CDR2 as FNYEAQ. Trimming took 3 bases from V and 1 from J, leaving 16 bases between them. CDR3 size: 17 residues. CDR3 coding DNA: TGTGCCAGCAGCTTCTACCCCCGGGGGGCGTCCTACAATGAGCAGTTCTTC. This translates into CASSFYPRGASYNEQFF.

This sequence joins TRBV5-1 and TRBJ2-1, with 11 bases lining up with TRBD2. Per germline, CDR1 SGHRS and CDR2 YFSETQ. J gave up 6 bases and V 0 bases, and 14 bases lay outside the gene matches. This CDR3 region has 19 residues. The chain's CDR3 is CASSLAAPTSGNVGNEQFF. CDR3 DNA: TGCGCCAGCAGCTTGGCCGCTCCGACTAGCGGGAATGTCGGCAATGAGCAGTTCTTC.

The CDR3 DNA follows: TGTGCCAGCAGTCCCCGGACAGGGGCCTACGAGCAGTACTTC. Residues: CASSPRTGAYEQYF. This chain connects TRBV27 to TRBJ2-7, with 9 bases identical to TRBD1. Unmatched junction bases numbered 4, after V lost 5 bases and J lost 2 bases. Per germline, CDR1 MNHEY and CDR2 SMNVEV (reference sequence). The CDR3 is 14 amino acids.

The rearrangement links TRBV6-6 to TRBJ2-3, with no clear D. Trimming took off 4 bases at V and 5 bases at J, with 16 bases between the two ends. The CDR3 has 15 residues. CDR1 is MNHNY and CDR2 is SVGAGI in the germline V gene (reference sequence). The CDR3: CASSWTGPSVDTQYF. The CDR3 DNA sequence: TGTGCCAGCAGTTGGACCGGGCCCTCCGTAGATACGCAGTATTTT.

This clone was seen just once. The chain couples TRBV27 to TRBJ2-1; 10 positions agree with TRBD2. Germline assignment: CDR1 MNHEY and CDR2 SMNVEV (reference sequence). The CDR3 is 16 amino acids. V lost 3 bases, J lost 2 bases, and 4 bases stayed unmatched. The CDR3 sequence: CASSLQLAGPYNEQFF. DNA of the CDR3: TGTGCCAGCAGTTTGCAACTAGCGGGACCCTACAATGAGCAGTTCTTC.

The J gene is TRBJ2-1, the V gene TRBV7-2; 10 bases match TRBD2. The CDR3 extends over 19 amino acids. V gave up 1 base and J gave up 0 bases; unmatched junction bases: 9. Germline values: CDR1 SGHTA, CDR2 FQGNSA. DNA of the CDR3: TGTGCCAGCAGCTTAGTCCCTAGCGGGAGCGGTAGCTCCTACAATGAGCAGTTCTTC. Amino acid sequence: CASSLVPSGSGSSYNEQFF.

The chain employs TRBV6-5 and TRBJ2-7; 7 nucleotides line up with TRBD1. The V gene end was trimmed by 4 bases and the J gene end by 6 bases; junction bases not matched to a gene: 3. This CDR3 contains 12 residues. Germline values: CDR1 MNHEY, CDR2 SVGAGI. CDR3 nucleotide sequence: TGTGCCAGCAGTTTCGACAGGGTCGAGCAGTACTTC. It is translated as CASSFDRVEQYF.

V usage is TRBV7-6 and J usage is TRBJ1-1; D perhaps matches TRBD1 (5 bases). The germline gives CDR1 SGHVS, CDR2 FNYEAQ. The CDR3 is 17 residues long. The V end was cut by 0 bases, the J end by 1 base, with 15 bases between. CDR3 protein: CASSLAGGAVGNTEAFF. CDR3 DNA sequence: TGTGCCAGCAGCTTAGCGGGAGGGGCAGTCGGGAACACTGAAGCTTTCTTT.

V and J are TRBV28 and TRBJ2-2; 7 bases align to TRBD1. V was clipped by 8 bases and J by 6 bases; unmatched bases: 9. Germline V gives CDR1 MDHEN, CDR2 SYDVKM. CDR3 length: 14 amino acids. CDR3 sequence: CASGQGVNPGELFF. In DNA form, the CDR3 reads TGTGCCAGCGGTCAGGGGGTTAATCCCGGGGAGCTGTTTTTT.

The chain combines TRBV7-5 with TRBJ2-6; the D segment call TRBD1 is taken from the table without a DNA check. TRBV7-5 is listed as a pseudogene. The CDR3 loop spans 20 amino acids. The CDR3 here is CARSPQKIGQGSSGANVLTF. CDR3 bases: TGTGCCAGAAGCCCACAAAAGATAGGACAGGGAAGCTCTGGGGCCAACGTCCTGACTTTC.